A single sample is the source of the 15 T cell receptor beta chains below, sequenced in a study of beta chain features in type 1 diabetes. As every portion of the isolated RNA was reverse transcribed, the sequencing read expressed TCRB transcripts. TCRdb's copy holds only in-frame clones and misses some; the assay was immunoSEQ multiplex PCR. The repertoire holds around 360,000 clones, with 10% to 15% as singletons. General study points: In all four CD4+ subsets, TCRB CDR3 length was significantly, moderately reduced in type 1 diabetes.

The antigens for these receptors are not known. The specimen was naive CD4+ T cells from blood. These receptors all stem from a woman aged 18-29 years with type 1 diabetes.

This clone was seen only a few times. The V gene is TRBV11-2, the J gene TRBJ2-3; 8 bases are shared with TRBD1. Germline CDR1 reads SGHAT; CDR2 reads FQNNGV. This CDR3 region has 17 residues. After removal of 5 bases from V and 5 bases from J, the junction contained 15 bases not matched to a gene. The CDR3 DNA reads as TGTGCCAGCAGCACAGTTCCGGGACAGGAGGGTGAAGATACGCAGTATTTT. Translated, it gives CASSTVPGQEGEDTQYF.

The chain has TRBV6-5 and TRBJ2-5, with TRBD2 matching 13 bases. Trimming removed 2 bases from V and 2 bases from J; junction bases left unmatched: 2. The germline CDR1 and CDR2 sequences are MNHEY and SVGAGI. This CDR3 contains 16 residues. The CDR3 protein is CASSYPTSGGQETQYF. DNA of the CDR3: TGTGCCAGCAGTTACCCGACTAGCGGGGGGCAAGAGACCCAGTACTTC.

This chain links TRBV5-1 with TRBJ2-4, with a possible D match to TRBD1 (6 bases). CDR3 size: 16 residues. Germline V gene lookup returns CDR1 SGHRS and CDR2 YFSETQ. V lost 4 bases to trimming and J lost 6 bases, with 20 bases between them. CDR3 DNA: TGCGCCAGCAGCCCGGGACACGTCAGTGTTGTAAACATTCAGTACTTC. This gives the protein CASSPGHVSVVNIQYF.

The chain couples TRBV19 to TRBJ1-2; D ambiguous. Germline values: CDR1 LNHDA, CDR2 SQIVND (reference sequence). The CDR3 runs to 12 residues. V was clipped by 5 bases and J by 8 bases, with 12 bases between them. CDR3 sequence reads: CASSSQAAGYTF. The CDR3 DNA is TGTGCCAGTAGTTCCCAAGCCGCGGGCTACACCTTC.

This clone was seen a few times. This chain uses TRBV9 with TRBJ2-5; tentative D call: TRBD1 (5 bases). Trimming pared 9 bases from V and 2 bases from J, leaving 14 bases between. Germline CDR1 reads SGDLS; CDR2 reads YYNGEE. The CDR3 contains 13 residues. For the CDR3, the DNA is TGTGCCACAGGGCGGTCCCCGCAAGAGACCCAGTACTTC. This encodes CATGRSPQETQYF.

The chain links TRBV5-1 to TRBJ2-7; D is perhaps TRBD1 (6 bases). CDR3 length: 15 residues. Between the trimmed V and J ends, which lost 3 bases and 2 bases, there was a span of 15 bases. Per germline, CDR1 SGHRS and CDR2 YFSETQ. CDR3 residues: CASSSRPGQTYEQYF. CDR3 DNA: TGCGCCAGCAGCTCCCGACCGGGACAAACCTACGAGCAGTACTTC.

This clone was seen more than once but under ten times. J is TRBJ2-2 and V is TRBV18; the match to TRBD2 covers 7 bases. With V trimmed by 3 bases and J by 3 bases, 7 bases remained unmatched. Germline CDR1 KGHSH, CDR2 LQKENI. The CDR3 is made up of 16 amino acids. In DNA, the CDR3 is TGTGCCAGCTCACCTCCCGGGAGGAGAGACACCGGGGAGCTGTTTTTT. Protein product: CASSPPGRRDTGELFF.

The rearrangement links TRBV14 to TRBJ1-2, with D perhaps TRBD1 (6 bases). Germline V CDR1 and CDR2: SGHDN, FVKESK. V was clipped by 1 base and J by 7 bases, with 16 bases between them. CDR3 length equals 15 residues. CDR3 loop: CASSQAYSGARGYTF. The CDR3 nucleotides are TGTGCCAGCAGCCAAGCGTATTCAGGGGCGCGTGGCTACACCTTC.

The chain's CDR3 is CASMIAPGQGYTEAFF. As DNA, the CDR3 is TGCGCCAGCATGATAGCCCCGGGACAGGGATACACTGAAGCTTTCTTT. The chain employs TRBV5-1 and TRBJ1-1; 9 nucleotides line up with TRBD1. Germline CDR1 is SGHRS and CDR2 is YFSETQ. Trimming at V came to 6 bases and at J to 3 bases, leaving 12 bases not matched to a gene. The CDR3 is 16 amino acids. The whole variable domain, remainder taken from reference TRBV5-1 and TRBJ1-1, is KAGVTQTPRYLIKTRGQQVTLSCSPISGHRSVSWYQQTPGQGLQFLFEYFSETQRNKGNFPGRFSGRQFSNSRSEMNVSTLELGDSALYLCASMIAPGQGYTEAFFGQGTRLTVV.

The chain combines TRBV27 with TRBJ2-7; 7 bases align to TRBD1. This CDR3 contains 13 residues. J was trimmed by 3 bases and V by 6 bases; bases with no gene match: 5. From germline, CDR1 is MNHEY and CDR2 SMNVEV (reference sequence). The CDR3 nucleotides are TGTGCCAGCAGCACCTGGGACAGCTACGAGCAGTACTTC. It is translated as CASSTWDSYEQYF.

This clone was detected a few times. This chain connects TRBV4-3 to TRBJ2-7; TRBD1 agrees at 8 bases. Trimming at V came to 1 base and at J to 5 bases, leaving 16 bases not matched to a gene. The germline V gene has CDR1 LGHNA and CDR2 YSLEER. The CDR3 extends over 18 amino acids. The CDR3 region has the DNA TGCGCCAGCAGCCAAGCCTCCTTCTTCGGGACAGGAACAAACGAGCAGTACTTC. This gives the protein CASSQASFFGTGTNEQYF.

Comment on this clone: Other DNA sequences in the sample encode the same CDR3. V is TRBV18 and J is TRBJ1-1, with a tentative D call TRBD1 (6 bases). Trimming shortened V by 6 bases and J by 1 base, and 9 bases separated the two germline ends. CDR1 KGHSH and CDR2 LQKENI come from the germline V gene. This CDR3 spans 13 amino acids. The CDR3, as DNA: TGTGCCAGCTCGTCGGGACAGAACACTGAAGCTTTCTTT. As protein: CASSSGQNTEAFF. Variable domain in full (rest from reference TRBV18 and TRBJ1-1): NAGVMQNPRHLVRRRGQEARLRCSPMKGHSHVYWYRQLPEEGLKFMVYLQKENIIDESGMPKERFSAEFPKEGPSILRIQQVVRGDSAAYFCASSSGQNTEAFFGQGTRLTVV.

This clone was counted between two and nine times. The V gene is TRBV5-1, the J gene TRBJ2-3; 8 nucleotides line up with TRBD1. The germline V gene has CDR1 SGHRS and CDR2 YFSETQ. With V trimmed by 3 bases and J by 2 bases, 5 bases remained unmatched. The CDR3 sequence is 15 residues long. For the CDR3, the DNA is TGCGCCAGCAGCTCTTTGACAGGGGTCACAGATACGCAGTATTTT. Amino acids: CASSSLTGVTDTQYF.

The chain combines TRBV28 with TRBJ2-7; 9 positions agree with TRBD2. This CDR3 contains 15 residues. The germline V gene has CDR1 MDHEN and CDR2 SYDVKM. V lost 3 bases and J lost 2; bases outside the gene matches: 5. In DNA form, the CDR3 reads TGTGCCAGCAGTTTTTCCGGCGGGAGGGCCTACGAGCAGTACTTC. It translates to CASSFSGGRAYEQYF.

This clone occurred a few times. The chain carries TRBV7-9 and TRBJ2-1; 12 positions agree with TRBD2. In germline, CDR1 is SEHNR, CDR2 FQNEAQ (reference sequence). Trimming took 3 bases from V and 7 from J; bases not matched to a gene: 7. This CDR3 has 16 amino acids. CDR3 in amino acids: CASSFSLAGGLNEQFF. The DNA for the CDR3 is TGTGCCAGCAGCTTCTCACTAGCGGGGGGATTAAATGAGCAGTTCTTC.